These T cell receptor beta chains were read from a single sample in a study of identical twins. A single record per CDR3 protein comes from TCRdb applying MiXCR to the 5' RACE reads. The sample lists hundreds of thousands of distinct CDR3 sequences; nearly 9.5% were seen once. The data were also submitted as part of a second study, on yellow fever vaccine responses in identical twins.

The sequencing sample was made of CD8+ T cells sorted from blood. Receptor source: a woman aged 18-29 years in good health. Both conserved end residues are part of each CDR3.

TRBV14	TRBJ2-1	CASSQGPFYDEQFF
TRBV25-1	TRBJ2-2	CASSPLESGKLTGELFF
TRBV6-1	TRBJ1-5	CASSEDRHAGNQPQHF
TRBV20-1	TRBJ2-3	CSAVTSGRPPDTQYF
TRBV7-9	TRBJ2-1	CASSARTSGKRGEQFF
TRBV6-4	TRBJ2-1	CASSDSTGGDEQFF
TRBV3-1	TRBJ1-6	CASSQESSYNSPLHF
TRBV29-1	TRBJ2-2	CSVAKQGAQSGELFF
TRBV4-2	TRBJ2-4	CASSPASEGRDKNIQYF
TRBV9	TRBJ2-5	CASNQFGGQETQYF
TRBV5-6	TRBJ1-6	CASSFGQGSSYNSPLHF